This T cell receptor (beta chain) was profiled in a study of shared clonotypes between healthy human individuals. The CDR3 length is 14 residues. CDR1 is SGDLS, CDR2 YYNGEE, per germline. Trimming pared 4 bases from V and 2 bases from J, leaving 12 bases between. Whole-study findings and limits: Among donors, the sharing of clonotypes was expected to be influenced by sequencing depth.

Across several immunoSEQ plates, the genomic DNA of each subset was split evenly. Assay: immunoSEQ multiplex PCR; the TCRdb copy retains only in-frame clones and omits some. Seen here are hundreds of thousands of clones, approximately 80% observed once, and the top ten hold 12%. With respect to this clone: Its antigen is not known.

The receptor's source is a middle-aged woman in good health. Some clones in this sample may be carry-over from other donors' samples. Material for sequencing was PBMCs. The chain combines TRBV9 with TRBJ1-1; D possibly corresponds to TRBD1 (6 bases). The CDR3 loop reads CASSRGQANTEAFF. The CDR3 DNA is TGTGCCAGCAGCCGGGGGCAGGCAAACACTGAAGCTTTCTTT.